Each of the 32 T cell receptor beta chains below was sequenced from the same sample in a study of blood T cells in healthy people across ages. Alongside a J-beta primer mix, a sample-barcoded 5' primer served in a second PCR lasting roughly 6 to 11 cycles. MiXCR, applied by TCRdb to the 5' RACE reads, yields one record per CDR3 protein. The table records approximately 960,000 distinct CDR3 sequences, 25% to 30% of them present only once. These data were also reused for a study on T cells of mothers and their children.

Sequenced: blood. The receptors were gathered from a middle-aged woman in good health.

This clonotype was found many times. The chain joins TRBV27 to TRBJ2-5; TRBD2 is a possible D gene (7 bases). The CDR3 extends over 15 amino acids. V was shortened by 0 bases and J by 5 bases, with 13 bases between the two germline ends. Germline loops: CDR1 MNHEY, CDR2 SMNVEV (reference sequence). In nucleotides, the CDR3 is TGTGCCAGCAGTTTATCGCCGGGGGGCGGCGAGACCCAGTACTTC. It translates to CASSLSPGGGETQYF.

The table lists this clonotype with a few counts. The J gene is TRBJ1-4, the V gene TRBV9; 7 nucleotides align to TRBD1. The CDR3 is 15 amino acids. CDR1 is SGDLS, CDR2 YYNGEE, per germline. V shed 0 bases and J 7 bases; nucleotides not matched to a gene: 6. CDR3 nucleotide sequence: TGTGCCAGCAGCGTAGCCCCCCAGGGGGTTGAAAAACTGTTTTTT. Residues: CASSVAPQGVEKLFF.

This clonotype was seen a handful of times. This chain joins TRBV10-3 and TRBJ2-1; D possibly matches TRBD1 or TRBD2 (5 bases each). Deletions cut 4 bases from V and 9 bases from J, with 13 bases between. CDR1 is ENHRY, CDR2 SYGVKD, per germline. The CDR3 is 13 residues long. In nucleotides, the CDR3 is TGTGCCATCAGTGTGGGGTCGGGACCTGAGCAGTTCTTC. Protein sequence: CAISVGSGPEQFF.

To note about this clonotype: Relative to the germline gene, one junction end is altered; a read error may explain this. The genes are TRBV28 and TRBJ2-6; D may be TRBD2 (7 bases). Germline V gene data show CDR1 as MDHEN and CDR2 as SYDVKM. The CDR3 contains 17 residues. The CDR3 loop reads CVSSLGGGASGANVLTF. The CDR3 DNA follows: TGTGTCAGCAGTTTAGGGGGAGGGGCCTCTGGGGCCAACGTCCTGACTTTC.

Only a few counts were recorded for this clonotype. The chain recombines TRBV20-1 with TRBJ2-7, with 8 bases that match TRBD1. CDR3 length equals 15 residues. The germline V gene encodes CDR1 DFQATT and CDR2 SNEGSKA (reference sequence). CDR3 sequence: CIPDRRDRPSYEQYF. Written as DNA, the CDR3 is TGCATCCCCGACCGGCGGGACAGGCCTTCCTACGAGCAGTACTTC.

The chain recombines TRBV28 with TRBJ1-6; 8 bases are shared with TRBD1. CDR1 is MDHEN, CDR2 SYDVKM, per germline. There are 15 residues in the CDR3. The V gene end was trimmed by 3 bases and the J gene end by 10 bases; junction bases not matched to a gene: 8. Here the CDR3 DNA reads TGTGCCAGCAGTTTGGGGACAGGTTATAGATCACCCCTCCACTTT. Its protein is CASSLGTGYRSPLHF.

This clonotype came up once. The chain links TRBV6-1 to TRBJ2-1; 11 nucleotides line up with TRBD2. CDR1 is MNHNS, CDR2 SASEGT, per germline. The V gene end was trimmed by 9 bases and the J gene end by 1 base; junction bases not matched to a gene: 5. The CDR3 consists of 15 residues. In nucleotides, the CDR3 is TGTGCCAGTGTACTAGCGGGGGAATCCTACAATGAGCAGTTCTTC. Its translation: CASVLAGESYNEQFF.

This clonotype was picked up many times. The rearrangement joins TRBV3-1 to TRBJ2-7, with D perhaps being TRBD1 or TRBD2 (6 bases each). The CDR3 runs to 14 residues. Trimming removed 2 bases at V and 2 bases at J, with 10 bases between. The germline V gene has CDR1 LGHDT and CDR2 YNNKEL (reference sequence). The CDR3 DNA reads TGTGCCAGCAGCCAATCGGGGGCCACCTACGAGCAGTACTTC. This encodes CASSQSGATYEQYF.

The rearrangement joins TRBV24-1 to TRBJ1-2; D is undetermined. This CDR3 spans 12 amino acids. V dropped 5 bases and J dropped 6 bases, with 9 bases sitting between them. The germline gives CDR1 KGHDR, CDR2 SFDVKD. CDR3 in amino acids: CATSVSGHGYTF. CDR3 nucleotides: TGTGCCACCAGTGTATCCGGCCATGGCTACACCTTC.

The rearrangement uses TRBV5-1 and TRBJ2-7, with TRBD1 matching over 9 bases. Germline CDR1 reads SGHRS; CDR2 reads YFSETQ. The V gene end was trimmed by 1 base and the J gene end by 6 bases; junction bases not matched to a gene: 8. The CDR3 length is 15 residues. The CDR3 protein is CASSLTLGQGGEQYF. Written as DNA, the CDR3 is TGCGCCAGCAGCTTGACACTGGGACAGGGCGGCGAGCAGTACTTC. Using reference TRBV5-1 and TRBJ2-7 for the parts outside the CDR3, the full variable domain is KAGVTQTPRYLIKTRGQQVTLSCSPISGHRSVSWYQQTPGQGLQFLFEYFSETQRNKGNFPGRFSGRQFSNSRSEMNVSTLELGDSALYLCASSLTLGQGGEQYFGPGTRLTVT.

This clonotype was observed a handful of times. A read error may be the cause here, since a much bigger clone is one base away. The chain recombines TRBV5-1 with TRBJ1-6; possible D gene TRBD1, 5 bases. Germline CDR1 is SGHRS and CDR2 is YFSETQ. The CDR3 runs to 15 residues. The V and J ends lost 0 bases and 9 bases respectively, with 13 bases between them. The CDR3, as DNA: TGCGCCAGCAGCTTGGAAGCAGGGACGACTTCACCCCTCCACTTT. Amino acids: CASSLEAGTTSPLHF. Supplemented by reference TRBV5-1 and TRBJ1-6, the full variable domain reads KAGVTQTPRYLIKTRGQQVTLSCSPISGHRSVSWYQQTPGQGLQFLFEYFSETQRNKGNFPGRFSGRQFSNSRSEMNVSTLELGDSALYLCASSLEAGTTSPLHFGNGTRLTVT.

This clonotype has more than one count but fewer than ten. This chain joins TRBV18 and TRBJ1-5; possible D gene TRBD1, 6 bases. Looked up from germline, CDR1 is KGHSH and CDR2 is LQKENI. CDR3 length: 19 residues. V dropped 2 bases and J dropped 0 bases, with 20 bases sitting between them. In DNA form, the CDR3 reads TGTGCCAGCTCACCATATGTTACAGGGCTGGGCAATAGCAATCAGCCCCAGCATTTT. Protein product: CASSPYVTGLGNSNQPQHF.

This clonotype was recorded many times. This sequence joins TRBV20-1 and TRBJ2-7, with TRBD1 matching 7 bases. The CDR3 totals 11 residues. The germline gives CDR1 DFQATT, CDR2 SNEGSKA (reference sequence). The V and J ends lost 4 bases and 7 bases, in that order; junction bases with no gene match: 4. Here the CDR3 reads CSATTGLEQYF. CDR3 DNA: TGCAGTGCTACGACAGGGCTAGAGCAGTACTTC.

On this clonotype itself: At one end, the junction sequence differs from germline, possibly due to a read error. This sequence joins TRBV7-9 and TRBJ2-1, with 7 bases aligning to TRBD1. The DNA end lines up better with TRBJ2-7; the J call may be wrong. CDR1 is SEHNR, CDR2 FQNEAQ, per germline (reference sequence). The CDR3 contains 17 residues. The CDR3 loop is CASSSTGIQAPYNEQYF. The DNA for the CDR3 is TGTGCTAGCAGCTCGACAGGGATCCAGGCCCCTTACAATGAGCAGTACTTC.

This clonotype was seen a handful of times. The rearrangement links TRBV7-9 to TRBJ1-1; D not resolved. CDR3 length: 11 residues. V shed 5 bases and J shed 8 bases, with 9 bases lying between them. Looked up from germline, CDR1 is SEHNR and CDR2 is FQNEAQ (reference sequence). The CDR3 is CASSPRPEAFF. DNA of the CDR3: TGTGCCAGCAGCCCGCGGCCGGAAGCTTTCTTT.

This clonotype was detected only a few times. V is TRBV2 and J is TRBJ2-3, with D perhaps matching TRBD2 (7 bases). Trimming took 7 bases from V and 5 from J, leaving 16 bases between them. Germline V gives CDR1 SNHLY, CDR2 FYNNEI. The CDR3 totals 14 residues. CDR3 region: CASKGGGYQDTQYF. Written as DNA, the CDR3 is TGTGCCAGCAAGGGCGGGGGCTACCAAGATACGCAGTATTTT.

The genes are TRBV7-3 and TRBJ2-7; weak D call: TRBD2 (7 bases). The CDR3 extends over 15 amino acids. V lost 2 bases and J 3 bases, leaving 14 bases between the germline ends. CDR1 and CDR2 (germline): SGHTA, FQGTGA. DNA of the CDR3: TGTGCCAGCAGCTTAGGGGGGGCTCCCGACTACGAGCAGTACTTC. Translation: CASSLGGAPDYEQYF.

The V call is TRBV5-5, the J call TRBJ1-1; D is perhaps TRBD1 (6 bases). V was trimmed by 3 bases and J by 7 bases, leaving 13 bases between them. Looked up from germline, CDR1 is SGHKS and CDR2 is YYEKEE (reference sequence). This CDR3 region has 13 residues. The CDR3 loop is CASSWDISVEAFF. As DNA, the CDR3 is TGTGCCAGCAGCTGGGACATTTCGGTTGAAGCTTTCTTT. Using reference TRBV5-5 and TRBJ1-1 for the parts outside the CDR3, the full variable domain is DAGVTQSPTHLIKTRGQQVTLRCSPISGHKSVSWYQQVLGQGPQFIFQYYEKEERGRGNFPDRFSARQFPNYSSELNVNALLLGDSALYLCASSWDISVEAFFGQGTRLTVV.

In its sample, this clonotype was seen many times. The chain couples TRBV29-1 to TRBJ1-2; D gene unclear. The CDR3 contains 12 residues. Per germline, CDR1 SQVTM and CDR2 ANQGSEA. Trimming removed 4 bases at V and 2 bases at J, with 8 bases between. The CDR3 loop is CSVGSGNYGYTF. As DNA, the CDR3 is TGCAGCGTTGGGTCGGGGAACTATGGCTACACCTTC.

Notes on this clonotype: A read error may be the cause here, since a much bigger clone is one base away. The CDR3 carries no conserved terminal phenylalanine or tryptophan, so it likely arises from a read error. This rearrangement joins TRBV20-1 to TRBJ2-7; D gene ambiguous. V was pared by 2 bases and J by 0 bases, with 5 bases between. Germline CDR1 DFQATT, CDR2 SNEGSKA (reference sequence). The CDR3 is 12 amino acids. This CDR3 reads CSARYGSYEQYC. The CDR3 DNA reads as TGCAGTGCTAGATACGGCTCCTACGAGCAGTACTGC.

This clonotype was picked up a small number of times. This clone may be a read error of a much larger clone one base away. The V and J genes are TRBV4-1 and TRBJ2-7, with TRBD2 matching 7 bases. The CDR3 length is 15 residues. CDR1 is MGHRA and CDR2 is YSYEKL in the germline V gene. The CDR3 here is CASGQETAGIYEQYF. CDR3 bases: TGCGCCAGCGGCCAAGAGACAGCGGGGATTTACGAGCAGTACTTC.

This clonotype has just one count. The V call is TRBV2, the J call TRBJ1-5; TRBD1 might be the D (6 bases). The CDR3 loop spans 15 amino acids. Trimming left V 8 bases short and J 2 bases short, with 16 bases between. Germline CDR1 and CDR2: SNHLY and FYNNEI. The CDR3 region has the DNA TGTGCCAGCGGGCTGGGGGCAGAACGCAATCAGCCCCAGCATTTT. Its protein is CASGLGAERNQPQHF.

This clonotype was recorded at least ten times. The chain's CDR3 is CSASALIGTGPYEQYF. Here the CDR3 DNA reads TGCAGTGCTAGCGCGCTAATCGGGACAGGTCCCTACGAGCAGTACTTC. The chain links TRBV20-1 to TRBJ2-7, with 8 nucleotides matching TRBD1. J was trimmed by 2 bases and V by 3 bases; bases with no gene match: 12. The CDR3 has 16 amino acids. The V gene's germline CDR1 is DFQATT and CDR2 SNEGSKA (reference sequence).

In this sample, this clonotype turned up many times. The genes are TRBV7-2 and TRBJ2-3; 7 positions agree with TRBD2. V was clipped by 4 bases and J by 5 bases; unmatched bases: 3. The germline V gene encodes CDR1 SGHTA and CDR2 FQGNSA. This CDR3 has 13 residues. In DNA form, the CDR3 reads TGTGCCAGCAGCTGGACTAGTTTAGATACGCAGTATTTT. Encoded protein: CASSWTSLDTQYF.

V and J are TRBV7-3 and TRBJ2-3; 9 nucleotides line up with TRBD2. Germline-derived CDR1 and CDR2 are SGHTA and FQGTGA. V shed 4 bases, J shed 0 bases, and the junction held 5 bases outside the gene matches. This CDR3 spans 16 amino acids. CDR3 in DNA: TGTGCCAGCAGCTCGCCTAGCGGGATAAGCACAGATACGCAGTATTTT. Translated: CASSSPSGISTDTQYF.

This clonotype was counted a few times. The rearrangement uses TRBV7-9 and TRBJ1-6; D gene unclear. Germline assignment: CDR1 SEHNR and CDR2 FQNEAQ (reference sequence). This CDR3 has 15 residues. Trimming pared 6 bases from V and 10 bases from J, leaving 19 bases between. The CDR3 protein is CASSTGRAPRSPLHF. DNA for the CDR3: TGTGCCAGCAGTACTGGCCGCGCCCCACGGTCACCCCTCCACTTT.

In regard to this clonotype: One end of the junction is discordant with germline, which a read error may explain. The chain couples TRBV7-2 to TRBJ1-2, with 9 bases matching TRBD1. Germline V gene data show CDR1 as SGHTA and CDR2 as FQGNSA. The CDR3 loop spans 14 amino acids. CDR3 nucleotides: TGTGCCGGCAGCTTGACAGGGGGGCGGTACGGCTACACCTTC. Protein: CAGSLTGGRYGYTF.

This clonotype was found a few times. The gene calls are TRBV18 and TRBJ2-7, with 7 bases fitting TRBD1. CDR3 size: 15 residues. Germline V gene data show CDR1 as KGHSH and CDR2 as LQKENI. V was pared by 2 bases and J by 3 bases, with 7 bases of the junction left unmatched. CDR3 residues: CASSPTGTDFYEQYF. The CDR3 DNA follows: TGTGCCAGCTCACCAACCGGGACAGACTTCTACGAGCAGTACTTC. Full variable domain (rest looked up from reference TRBV18 and TRBJ2-7): NAGVMQNPRHLVRRRGQEARLRCSPMKGHSHVYWYRQLPEEGLKFMVYLQKENIIDESGMPKERFSAEFPKEGPSILRIQQVVRGDSAAYFCASSPTGTDFYEQYFGPGTRLTVT.

The chain combines TRBV7-2 with TRBJ2-1, with TRBD1 identical over 9 bases. CDR1 SGHTA and CDR2 FQGNSA come from the germline V gene. This CDR3 comprises 15 residues. V lost 5 bases, J lost 9 bases, and 11 bases stayed unmatched. CDR3 bases: TGTGCCAGCAGCCCGGGACAGGGCGATATCGGTGAGCAGTTCTTC. Amino acid sequence: CASSPGQGDIGEQFF.

This clonotype was detected only a few times. This chain links TRBV10-3 with TRBJ1-2; the match to TRBD1 covers 11 bases. CDR3 length: 17 amino acids. CDR1 is ENHRY and CDR2 is SYGVKD in the germline V gene. V was clipped by 6 bases and J by 7 bases; unmatched bases: 16. CDR3 protein: CAISNGTGGRRNGGYTF. As DNA, the CDR3 is TGTGCCATCAGCAACGGGACAGGGGGACGTCGAAATGGTGGCTACACCTTC.

This clonotype showed up just a few times. The junction shows a germline mismatch at one end, possibly a read error. The gene calls are TRBV7-2 and TRBJ1-1; 9 bases align to TRBD1. The CDR3 covers 17 residues. CDR1 is SGHTA and CDR2 is FQGNSA in the germline V gene. Here the CDR3 reads CASSHTGTGRGNTEAFF. The CDR3 region has the DNA TGCGCCAGCAGCCATACCGGGACAGGGCGTGGAAACACTGAAGCTTTCTTT.

This clonotype showed up just a few times. V and J are TRBV29-1 and TRBJ1-1, with D perhaps matching TRBD1 (6 bases). The CDR3 totals 14 residues. Germline V lookup: CDR1 SQVTM, CDR2 ANQGSEA. Trimming took 4 bases from V and 2 from J, leaving 14 bases between them. In DNA form, the CDR3 reads TGCAGCGTTGTGTCCCAGGGACATAACACTGAAGCTTTCTTT. This translates into CSVVSQGHNTEAFF.